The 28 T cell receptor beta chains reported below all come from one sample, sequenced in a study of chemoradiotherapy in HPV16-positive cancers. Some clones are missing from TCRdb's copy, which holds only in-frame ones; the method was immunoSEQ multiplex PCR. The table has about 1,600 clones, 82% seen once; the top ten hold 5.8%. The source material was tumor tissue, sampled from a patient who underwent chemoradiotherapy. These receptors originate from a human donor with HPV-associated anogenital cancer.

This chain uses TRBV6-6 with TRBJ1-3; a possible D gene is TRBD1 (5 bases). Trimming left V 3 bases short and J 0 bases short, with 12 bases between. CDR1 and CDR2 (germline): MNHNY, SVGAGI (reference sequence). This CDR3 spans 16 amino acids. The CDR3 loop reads CASSYQGPGSGNTIYF. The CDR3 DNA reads TGTGCCAGCAGTTATCAGGGTCCCGGCTCTGGAAACACCATATATTTT.

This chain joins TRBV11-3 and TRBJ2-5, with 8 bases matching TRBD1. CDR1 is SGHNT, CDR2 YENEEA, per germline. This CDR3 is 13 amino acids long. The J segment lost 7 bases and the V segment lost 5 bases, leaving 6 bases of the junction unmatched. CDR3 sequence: CASSPPGGGTQYF. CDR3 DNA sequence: TGTGCCAGCAGCCCGCCAGGGGGCGGGACCCAGTACTTC.

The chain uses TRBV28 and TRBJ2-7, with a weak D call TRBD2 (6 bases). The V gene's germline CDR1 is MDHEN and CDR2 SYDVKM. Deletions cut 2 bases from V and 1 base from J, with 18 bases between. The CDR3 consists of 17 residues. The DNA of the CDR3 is TGTGCCAGCAGTTTAGTCGCGACCGGGACTGTTTCCTACGAGCAGTACTTC. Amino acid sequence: CASSLVATGTVSYEQYF.

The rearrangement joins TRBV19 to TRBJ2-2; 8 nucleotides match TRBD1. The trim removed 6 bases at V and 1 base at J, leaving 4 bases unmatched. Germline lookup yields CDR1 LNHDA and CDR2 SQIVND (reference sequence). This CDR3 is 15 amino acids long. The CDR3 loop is CASRSRGQNTGELFF. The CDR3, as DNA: TGTGCCAGTAGGTCCAGGGGGCAGAACACCGGGGAGCTGTTTTTT. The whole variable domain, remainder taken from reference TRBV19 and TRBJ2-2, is DGGITQSPKYLFRKEGQNVTLSCEQNLNHDAMYWYRQDPGQGLRLIYYSQIVNDFQKGDIAEGYSVSREKKESFPLTVTSAQKNPTAFYLCASRSRGQNTGELFFGEGSRLTVL.

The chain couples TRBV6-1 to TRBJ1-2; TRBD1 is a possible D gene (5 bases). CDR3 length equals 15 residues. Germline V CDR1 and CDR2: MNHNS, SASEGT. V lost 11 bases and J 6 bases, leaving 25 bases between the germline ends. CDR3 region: CALGDRGRGLDGYTF. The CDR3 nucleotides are TGTGCCTTAGGGGATAGGGGAAGAGGTTTGGATGGCTACACCTTC.

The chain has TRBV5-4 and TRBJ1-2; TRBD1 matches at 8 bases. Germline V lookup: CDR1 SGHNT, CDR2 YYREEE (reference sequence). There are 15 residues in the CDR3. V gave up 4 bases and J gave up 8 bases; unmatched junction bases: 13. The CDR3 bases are TGTGCCAGCAGCCCAGATCAGGGGGCCGGGTGGGGCTACACCTTC. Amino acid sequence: CASSPDQGAGWGYTF.

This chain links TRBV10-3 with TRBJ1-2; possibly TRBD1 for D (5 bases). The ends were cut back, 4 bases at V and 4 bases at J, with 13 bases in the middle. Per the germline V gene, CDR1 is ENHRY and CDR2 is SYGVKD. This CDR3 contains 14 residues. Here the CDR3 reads CAISGSGVGYGYTF. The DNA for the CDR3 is TGTGCCATCAGTGGATCGGGGGTGGGCTATGGCTACACCTTC.

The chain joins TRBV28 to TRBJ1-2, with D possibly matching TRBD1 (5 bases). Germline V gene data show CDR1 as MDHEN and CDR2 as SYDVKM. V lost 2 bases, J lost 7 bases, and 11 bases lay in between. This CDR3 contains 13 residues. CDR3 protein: CASSLRQGSGYTF. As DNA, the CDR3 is TGTGCCAGCAGTTTACGGCAGGGCTCTGGCTACACCTTC.

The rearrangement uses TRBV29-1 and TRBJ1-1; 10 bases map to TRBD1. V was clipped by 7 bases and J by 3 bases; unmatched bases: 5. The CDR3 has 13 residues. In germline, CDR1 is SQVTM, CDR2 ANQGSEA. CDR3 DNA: TGCAGCGGAGGACAGGGGGGATACACTGAAGCTTTCTTT. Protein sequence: CSGGQGGYTEAFF.

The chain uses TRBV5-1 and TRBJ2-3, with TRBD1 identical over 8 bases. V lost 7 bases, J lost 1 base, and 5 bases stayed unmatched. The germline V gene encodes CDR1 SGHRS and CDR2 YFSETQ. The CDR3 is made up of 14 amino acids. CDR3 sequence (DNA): TGCGCCAGCCGACAGGGGTTCGGCACAGATACGCAGTATTTT. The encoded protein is CASRQGFGTDTQYF.

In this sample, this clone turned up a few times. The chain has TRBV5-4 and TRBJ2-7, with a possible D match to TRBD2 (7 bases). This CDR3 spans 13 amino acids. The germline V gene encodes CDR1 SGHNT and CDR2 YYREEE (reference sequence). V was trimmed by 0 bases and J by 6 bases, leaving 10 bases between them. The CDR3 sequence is CASSLEGGSEQYF. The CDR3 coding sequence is TGTGCCAGCAGCTTGGAGGGGGGGTCCGAGCAGTACTTC.

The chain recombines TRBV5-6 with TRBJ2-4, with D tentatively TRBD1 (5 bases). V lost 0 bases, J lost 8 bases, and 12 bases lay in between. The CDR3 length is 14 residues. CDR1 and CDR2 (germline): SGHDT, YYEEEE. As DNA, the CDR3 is TGTGCCAGCAGCTTGGCCACAGGCCCCGACATTCAGTACTTC. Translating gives CASSLATGPDIQYF. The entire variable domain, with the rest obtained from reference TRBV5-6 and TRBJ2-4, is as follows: DAGVTQSPTHLIKTRGQQVTLRCSPKSGHDTVSWYQQALGQGPQFIFQYYEEEERQRGNFPDRFSGHQFPNYSSELNVNALLLGDSALYLCASSLATGPDIQYFGAGTRLSVL.

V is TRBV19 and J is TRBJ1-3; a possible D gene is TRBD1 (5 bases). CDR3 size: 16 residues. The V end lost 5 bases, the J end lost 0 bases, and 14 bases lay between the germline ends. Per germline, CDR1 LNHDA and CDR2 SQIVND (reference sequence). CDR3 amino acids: CASSHPGDRSGNTIYF. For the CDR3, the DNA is TGTGCCAGTAGTCACCCCGGGGACCGCTCTGGAAACACCATATATTTT. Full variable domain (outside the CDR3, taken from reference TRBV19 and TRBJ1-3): DGGITQSPKYLFRKEGQNVTLSCEQNLNHDAMYWYRQDPGQGLRLIYYSQIVNDFQKGDIAEGYSVSREKKESFPLTVTSAQKNPTAFYLCASSHPGDRSGNTIYFGEGSWLTVV.

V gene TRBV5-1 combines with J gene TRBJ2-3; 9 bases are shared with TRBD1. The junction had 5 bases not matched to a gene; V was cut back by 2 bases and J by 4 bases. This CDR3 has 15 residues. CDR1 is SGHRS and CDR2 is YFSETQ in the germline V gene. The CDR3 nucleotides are TGCGCCAGCAGCTTAGGGACAGGGTTCGCAGATACGCAGTATTTT. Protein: CASSLGTGFADTQYF.

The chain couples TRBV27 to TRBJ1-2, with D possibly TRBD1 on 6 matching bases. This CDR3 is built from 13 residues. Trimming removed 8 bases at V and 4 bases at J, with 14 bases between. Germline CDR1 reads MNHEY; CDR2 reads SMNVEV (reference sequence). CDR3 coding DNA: TGTGCCAGCCGGTTAGGGGGACGCTATGGCTACACCTTC. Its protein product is CASRLGGRYGYTF.

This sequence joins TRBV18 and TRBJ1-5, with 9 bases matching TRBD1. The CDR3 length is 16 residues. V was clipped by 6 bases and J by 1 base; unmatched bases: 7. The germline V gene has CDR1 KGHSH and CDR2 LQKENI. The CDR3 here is CASSRTTGGSNQPQHF. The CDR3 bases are TGTGCCAGCTCGCGGACGACAGGGGGAAGCAATCAGCCCCAGCATTTT.

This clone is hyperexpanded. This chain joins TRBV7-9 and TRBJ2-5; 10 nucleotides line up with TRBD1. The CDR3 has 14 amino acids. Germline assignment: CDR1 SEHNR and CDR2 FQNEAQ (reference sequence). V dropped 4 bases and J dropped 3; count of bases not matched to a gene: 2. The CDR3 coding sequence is TGTGCCAGCAGCTCGACAGGGGGCGAAGAGACCCAGTACTTC. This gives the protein CASSSTGGEETQYF.

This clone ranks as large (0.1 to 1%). The DNA for the CDR3 is TGTGCCAGTAGTGACCCCCAATCTCTAAACACTGAAGCTTTCTTT. Its translation: CASSDPQSLNTEAFF. This rearrangement joins TRBV19 to TRBJ1-1; no reliable D call. The CDR3 is 15 residues long. CDR1 and CDR2 from the germline V gene are LNHDA and SQIVND (reference sequence). V was trimmed by 5 bases and J by 2 bases, leaving 15 bases between them.

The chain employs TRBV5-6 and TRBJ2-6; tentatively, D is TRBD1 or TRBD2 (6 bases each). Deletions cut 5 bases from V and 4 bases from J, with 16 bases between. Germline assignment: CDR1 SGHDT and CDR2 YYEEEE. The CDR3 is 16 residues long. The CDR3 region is CASSLNPGAGANVLTF. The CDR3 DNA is TGTGCCAGCAGTCTCAATCCGGGGGCGGGGGCCAACGTCCTGACTTTC.

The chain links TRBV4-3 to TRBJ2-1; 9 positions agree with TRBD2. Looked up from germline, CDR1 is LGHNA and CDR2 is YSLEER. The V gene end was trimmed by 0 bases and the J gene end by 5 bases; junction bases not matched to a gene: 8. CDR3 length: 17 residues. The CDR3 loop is CASSQEFSSGGHNEQFF. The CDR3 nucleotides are TGCGCCAGCAGCCAAGAATTTAGTAGCGGGGGACACAATGAGCAGTTCTTC.

In nucleotides, the CDR3 is TGTGCCAGTAGTACAGGCCCCAATCAGCCCCAGCATTTT. Protein sequence: CASSTGPNQPQHF. This chain uses TRBV19 with TRBJ1-5; the D is unclear. The CDR3 extends over 13 amino acids. CDR1 LNHDA and CDR2 SQIVND come from the germline V gene (reference sequence). Trimming cost V 4 bases and J 3 bases, with 7 bases left between them.

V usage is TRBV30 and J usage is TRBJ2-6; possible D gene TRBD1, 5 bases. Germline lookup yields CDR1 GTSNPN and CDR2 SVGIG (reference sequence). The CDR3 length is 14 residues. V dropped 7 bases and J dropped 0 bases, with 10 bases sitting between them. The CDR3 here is CASDSYSGANVLTF. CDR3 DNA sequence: TGTGCCTCCGACAGTTACTCTGGGGCCAACGTCCTGACTTTC.

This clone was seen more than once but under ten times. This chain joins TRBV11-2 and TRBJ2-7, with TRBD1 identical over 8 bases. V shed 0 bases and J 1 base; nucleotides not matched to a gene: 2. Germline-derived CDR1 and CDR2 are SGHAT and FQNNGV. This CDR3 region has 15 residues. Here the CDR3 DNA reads TGTGCCAGCAGCTTAGAACAGGGGGGATCCTACGAGCAGTACTTC. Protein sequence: CASSLEQGGSYEQYF.

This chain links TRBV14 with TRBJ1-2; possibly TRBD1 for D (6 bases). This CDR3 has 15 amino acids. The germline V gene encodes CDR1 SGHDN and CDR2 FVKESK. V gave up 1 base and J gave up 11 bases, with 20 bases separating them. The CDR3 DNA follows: TGTGCCAGCAGCCAAGTGAGGGACAAACGTGGGCCATACACCTTC. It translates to CASSQVRDKRGPYTF.

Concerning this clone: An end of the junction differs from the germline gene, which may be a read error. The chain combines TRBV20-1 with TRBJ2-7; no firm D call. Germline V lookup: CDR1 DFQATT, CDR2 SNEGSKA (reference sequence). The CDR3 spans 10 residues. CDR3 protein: CSGLLYDQYF. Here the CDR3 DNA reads TGCAGCGGGCTACTCTACGACCAGTACTTC.

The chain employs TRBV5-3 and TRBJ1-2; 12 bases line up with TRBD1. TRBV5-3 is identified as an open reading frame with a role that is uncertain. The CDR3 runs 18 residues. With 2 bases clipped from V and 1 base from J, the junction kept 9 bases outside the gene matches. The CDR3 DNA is TGTGCCAGAAGCTTAGAGTCCGGGACAGGGGGCGATAACTATGGCTACACCTTC. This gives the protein CARSLESGTGGDNYGYTF.

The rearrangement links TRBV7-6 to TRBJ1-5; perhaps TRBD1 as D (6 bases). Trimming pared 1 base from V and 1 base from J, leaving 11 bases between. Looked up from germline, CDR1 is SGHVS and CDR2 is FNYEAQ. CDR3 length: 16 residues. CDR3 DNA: TGTGCCAGCAGCTTAGTAGGGGGTAGGAGCAATCAGCCCCAGCATTTT. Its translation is CASSLVGGRSNQPQHF.

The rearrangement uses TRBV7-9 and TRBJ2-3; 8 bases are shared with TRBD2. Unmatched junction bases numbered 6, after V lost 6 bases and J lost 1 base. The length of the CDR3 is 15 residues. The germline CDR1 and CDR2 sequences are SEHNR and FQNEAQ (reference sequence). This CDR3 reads CASSQGRGGTDTQYF. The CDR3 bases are TGTGCCAGCAGTCAGGGGCGGGGGGGCACAGATACGCAGTATTTT.